The sequence of this T cell receptor beta chain was determined in a study of blood T cell repertoires in COVID-19. Generated by immunoSEQ multiplex PCR, the TCRdb table keeps only in-frame clones and is missing some. The sample yields 300,000 to 400,000 clones, just over 85% seen once. CDR1 and CDR2 (germline): LGHNA, YSLEER. CDR3 length: 17 residues. V dropped 0 bases and J dropped 4 bases, with 17 bases sitting between them. This clonotype was sampled from a woman aged 40 to 55 with acute COVID-19. The sample comprised PBMCs or T cells enriched from blood (not recorded which). The chain employs TRBV4-3 and TRBJ2-3; D is perhaps TRBD1 (5 bases). CDR3 coding DNA: TGCGCCAGCAGCCAAGATCACGCAGGGAATGGCGCAGATACGCAGTATTTT. Protein: CASSQDHAGNGADTQYF.